Below, 13 T cell receptor beta chains from the same sample are listed, as sequenced in a study of blood T cell repertoires in COVID-19. This table comes from immunoSEQ multiplex PCR, and its TCRdb copy is limited to in-frame clones, with some not included. The data show 55,000 to 70,000 clones, over 75% seen once. Sequencing was done on a sample of peripheral blood. Receptors were obtained from a woman of 80 years or more with acute or convalescent COVID-19.

V gene TRBV20-1 combines with J gene TRBJ1-1; D uncertain. Germline loops: CDR1 DFQATT, CDR2 SNEGSKA (reference sequence). The CDR3 extends over 14 amino acids. Trimming took off 3 bases at V and 0 bases at J, with 11 bases between the two ends. CDR3 sequence reads: CSASKQEMNTEAFF. The CDR3 nucleotides are TGCAGTGCTAGTAAGCAAGAGATGAACACTGAAGCTTTCTTT.

V and J are TRBV7-6 and TRBJ2-5; no reliable D call. Looked up from germline, CDR1 is SGHVS and CDR2 is FNYEAQ. V was cut by 5 bases and J by 4 bases, with 14 bases left in between. The CDR3 totals 14 residues. CDR3 protein: CASSPSRDLETQYF. As DNA, the CDR3 is TGTGCCAGCAGCCCATCAAGAGATTTAGAGACCCAGTACTTC. Full variable domain (outside the CDR3, taken from reference TRBV7-6 and TRBJ2-5): GAGVSQSPRYKVTKRGQDVALRCDPISGHVSLYWYRQALGQGPEFLTYFNYEAQQDKSGLPNDRFSAERPEGSISTLTIQRTEQRDSAMYRCASSPSRDLETQYFGPGTRLLVL.

The chain employs TRBV27 and TRBJ2-3, with D perhaps matching TRBD1 (6 bases). The CDR3 sequence is 15 residues long. Germline V gives CDR1 MNHEY, CDR2 SMNVEV (reference sequence). Trimming cost V 6 bases and J 4 bases, with 17 bases left between them. The CDR3 nucleotides read TGTGCCAGCAGCAATACAGGGTGGAGCGCAGATACGCAGTATTTT. Residues: CASSNTGWSADTQYF.

V is TRBV27 and J is TRBJ1-1; D gene uncertain. This CDR3 is 12 amino acids long. The V and J ends lost 8 bases and 6 bases respectively, with 13 bases between them. Per the germline V gene, CDR1 is MNHEY and CDR2 is SMNVEV (reference sequence). CDR3 nucleotide sequence: TGTGCCAGCGGCCTCGGGTGGGCTGAAGCTTTCTTT. Residues: CASGLGWAEAFF.

The chain is built from TRBV6-5 and TRBJ2-2; 10 bases map to TRBD1. The CDR3 contains 15 residues. V was clipped by 11 bases and J by 5 bases; unmatched bases: 11. Germline V gene data show CDR1 as MNHEY and CDR2 as SVGAGI. For the CDR3, the DNA is TGTGCCGGATGTTGGGACAGGGGCGGAACCGGGGAGCTGTTTTTT. This sequence encodes CAGCWDRGGTGELFF.

The chain couples TRBV4-2 to TRBJ2-5; 8 bases line up with TRBD1. Losses at the gene ends were 4 bases for V and 1 base for J; bases not matched to a gene: 11. Germline values: CDR1 LGHNA, CDR2 YNFKEQ. The length of the CDR3 is 17 residues. The CDR3 spells CASSPFGQGEGQETQYF. The CDR3 DNA reads TGTGCCAGCAGCCCATTTGGACAGGGAGAAGGCCAAGAGACCCAGTACTTC.

This chain connects TRBV19 to TRBJ1-3; TRBD1 is a possible D gene (5 bases). Trimming took 5 bases from V and 4 from J, leaving 18 bases between them. The germline CDR1 and CDR2 sequences are LNHDA and SQIVND (reference sequence). The CDR3 runs to 16 residues. The CDR3 nucleotides read TGTGCCAGTAGTGTCACGCAGGGCTCGGCCGGAAACACCATATATTTT. This translates into CASSVTQGSAGNTIYF.

The chain has TRBV4-1 and TRBJ1-4; no clear D gene. CDR1 is MGHRA and CDR2 is YSYEKL in the germline V gene. V was pared by 4 bases and J by 4 bases, with 13 bases between. The length of the CDR3 is 15 residues. The CDR3 bases are TGCGCCAGCAGCCCGGCGGGGAGCTTTAATGAAAAACTGTTTTTT. Amino acid sequence: CASSPAGSFNEKLFF.

J is TRBJ2-7 and V is TRBV19; D possibly corresponds to TRBD1 (6 bases). Deletions cut 3 bases from V and 3 bases from J, with 15 bases between. The CDR3 is 15 amino acids. Germline CDR1 LNHDA, CDR2 SQIVND (reference sequence). CDR3 region: CASSIRAGDHYEQYF. In DNA form, the CDR3 reads TGTGCCAGTAGTATTCGTGCAGGGGATCACTACGAGCAGTACTTC.

J is TRBJ2-7 and V is TRBV18; 11 bases fit TRBD2. The CDR3 is 14 amino acids. The germline V gene has CDR1 KGHSH and CDR2 LQKENI. V lost 5 bases to trimming and J lost 3 bases; unmatched junction nucleotides: 3. CDR3 in amino acids: CASSSGTSGYEQYF. The CDR3 coding sequence is TGTGCCAGCTCATCCGGGACTAGCGGCTACGAGCAGTACTTC.

V usage is TRBV5-4 and J usage is TRBJ1-1; D not resolved. Per the germline V gene, CDR1 is SGHNT and CDR2 is YYREEE (reference sequence). The CDR3 consists of 15 residues. V was clipped by 4 bases and J by 0 bases, with 13 bases between them. The CDR3 bases are TGTGCCAGCAGCCCCGCTAGAGCCATGAACACTGAAGCTTTCTTT. This encodes CASSPARAMNTEAFF.

This chain uses TRBV11-2 with TRBJ2-3; 8 nucleotides match TRBD2. The CDR3 is 15 amino acids. Germline V gene data show CDR1 as SGHAT and CDR2 as FQNNGV. J lost 6 bases, V lost 6 bases, and 11 bases had no gene match. The CDR3 DNA reads as TGTGCCAGCAGGGAGACTAGCGTCTCGGCGGATACGCAGTATTTT. As protein: CASRETSVSADTQYF.

This chain joins TRBV12-3 or TRBV12-4 and TRBJ2-7, with D perhaps TRBD1 (5 bases). The CDR3 extends over 12 amino acids. V shed 9 bases and J shed 0 bases, with 9 bases lying between them. In nucleotides, the CDR3 is TGTGCCAGTAAAGGGGCCTCCTACGAGCAGTACTTC. Protein sequence: CASKGASYEQYF.